This T cell receptor (beta chain) was retrieved from a study of cytomegalovirus exposure and HLA in healthy donors. Study overall: From donors who were HLA-typed, an early data release held about 89 million unique TCRs.

PCR was performed using 60 Vbeta and 13 Jbeta primers. Profiling relied on immunoSEQ multiplex PCR, and the TCRdb table lists in-frame clones only, not all of them. This sample lists under 150,000 clones; its ten largest clones have 1.5% to 1.9%. This CDR3 is built from 15 residues. Per the germline V gene, CDR1 is SGDLS and CDR2 is YYNGEE. The V segment lost 3 bases and the J segment 9 bases; nucleotides outside the gene matches: 12. As concerns this clone: Distinct nucleotide sequences in the sample also encode this CDR3.

Sequenced sample: PBMCs. This clonotype was sampled from a woman aged 35 to 49 in good health and CMV-seronegative. The J gene is TRBJ2-1, the V gene TRBV9; 7 positions agree with TRBD1. This CDR3 reads CASSGHRGLIVEQFF. The CDR3 DNA reads as TGTGCCAGCAGCGGCCACAGGGGTTTAATTGTTGAGCAGTTCTTC.